These 20 T cell receptor beta chains were all obtained from the same sample, sequenced in a study of cytomegalovirus exposure and HLA in healthy donors. PCR involved 60 Vbeta and 13 Jbeta primers. Profiling relied on immunoSEQ multiplex PCR, and the TCRdb table lists in-frame clones only, not all of them. Here the sample spans approximately 140,000 clones, more than 75% being singletons. The sequenced material came from PBMCs. The receptor set was obtained from a human donor in good health.

CDR3 amino acids: CASSVGGLDSYGYTF. CDR3 bases: TGTGCCAGCAGCGTCGGGGGGTTAGACAGCTATGGCTACACCTTC. The genes are TRBV7-9 and TRBJ1-2; the D gene is possibly TRBD1 (5 bases). There are 15 residues in the CDR3. V lost 5 bases, J lost 4 bases, and 17 bases lay in between. Germline loops: CDR1 SEHNR, CDR2 FQNEAQ (reference sequence).

The V and J genes are TRBV19 and TRBJ2-1; D gene unclear. Between the trimmed V and J ends, which lost 7 bases and 4 bases, there was a span of 17 bases. CDR3 length: 15 residues. CDR1 LNHDA and CDR2 SQIVND come from the germline V gene (reference sequence). As DNA, the CDR3 is TGTGCCAGTACCCTGACACATCCCAATTACAATGAGCAGTTCTTC. Protein: CASTLTHPNYNEQFF.

This clone was recorded a few times. The J gene is TRBJ2-3, the V gene TRBV6-4, with TRBD2 matching 10 bases. Germline V gene lookup returns CDR1 MRHNA and CDR2 SNTAGT. The CDR3 is made up of 15 amino acids. The V gene end was trimmed by 5 bases and the J gene end by 6 bases; junction bases not matched to a gene: 8. The CDR3 is CASSPSGGAVDTQYF. In DNA, the CDR3 is TGTGCCAGCAGTCCGAGCGGGGGGGCCGTGGATACGCAGTATTTT.

V is TRBV5-5 and J is TRBJ1-3; maybe TRBD1 (5 bases). Trimming cost V 0 bases and J 0 bases, with 10 bases left between them. The CDR3 consists of 16 residues. Looked up from germline, CDR1 is SGHKS and CDR2 is YYEKEE (reference sequence). The CDR3 here is CASSLDAGFSGNTIYF. CDR3 nucleotides: TGTGCCAGCAGCTTGGATGCAGGGTTCTCTGGAAACACCATATATTTT.

V gene TRBV2 combines with J gene TRBJ1-5; D may be TRBD1 (5 bases). The CDR3 loop spans 15 amino acids. V gave up 8 bases and J gave up 5 bases, with 19 bases separating them. Germline CDR1 and CDR2: SNHLY and FYNNEI. CDR3: CASGKKSGLDQPQHF. In DNA form, the CDR3 reads TGTGCCAGCGGGAAAAAGTCAGGGCTAGATCAGCCCCAGCATTTT.

This clone was counted between two and nine times. This chain uses TRBV30 with TRBJ1-4; 9 positions match TRBD1. Germline trimming cut 2 bases from V and 12 bases from J; bases unmatched to any gene: 7. Germline assignment: CDR1 GTSNPN and CDR2 SVGIG (reference sequence). This CDR3 comprises 13 residues. The CDR3 region is CAWSRDRAKELFF. In nucleotides, the CDR3 is TGTGCCTGGAGTCGGGACAGGGCCAAAGAACTGTTTTTT.

The CDR3 coding sequence is TGTGCCAGCACTACGGGACTCATAAGAGGAAACTACGAGCAGTACTTC. This encodes CASTTGLIRGNYEQYF. The chain couples TRBV2 to TRBJ2-7, with a tentative D call TRBD2 (6 bases). Germline loops: CDR1 SNHLY, CDR2 FYNNEI. This CDR3 spans 16 amino acids. V lost 7 bases and J lost 3, with 22 bases in between.

CDR3 amino acids: CASSETAYNSPLHF. As DNA, the CDR3 is TGTGCCAGCAGTGAGACTGCTTATAATTCACCCCTCCACTTT. The chain recombines TRBV2 with TRBJ1-6; D unresolved. The CDR3 is 14 amino acids. Germline CDR1 reads SNHLY; CDR2 reads FYNNEI. V was shortened by 3 bases and J by 4 bases, with 7 bases between the two germline ends.

The chain uses TRBV9 and TRBJ1-3; unclear D gene. Germline loops: CDR1 SGDLS, CDR2 YYNGEE. V lost 4 bases, J lost 2 bases, and 7 bases lay in between. The CDR3 length is 13 residues. CDR3 coding DNA: TGTGCCAGCAGCCCTAAACCTGGAAACACCATATATTTT. It translates to CASSPKPGNTIYF.

The rearrangement uses TRBV19 and TRBJ2-2; TRBD2 aligns across 14 bases. Trimming took 8 bases from V and 8 from J; bases not matched to a gene: 10. From germline, CDR1 is LNHDA and CDR2 SQIVND (reference sequence). The CDR3 covers 16 residues. CDR3 in amino acids: CASVGTSGSHLGELFF. In nucleotides, the CDR3 is TGTGCCAGTGTCGGGACTAGCGGGAGTCATTTAGGGGAGCTGTTTTTT.

The chain carries TRBV10-2 and TRBJ2-1, with 10 bases matching TRBD2. The CDR3 spans 13 residues. Germline loops: CDR1 WSHSY, CDR2 SAAADI. With 10 bases clipped from V and 5 bases from J, the junction kept 5 bases outside the gene matches. The CDR3 reads CATTLAGNNEQFF. CDR3 bases: TGCGCCACCACACTAGCGGGAAACAATGAGCAGTTCTTC.

V and J are TRBV11-2 and TRBJ1-3; maybe TRBD1 (5 bases). The CDR3 runs 15 residues. In germline, CDR1 is SGHAT, CDR2 FQNNGV. V lost 1 base and J lost 2, with 9 bases in between. The CDR3: CASSLAAGAGNTIYF. CDR3 in DNA: TGTGCCAGCAGCTTAGCGGCGGGGGCTGGAAACACCATATATTTT. The variable domain in full, completed from reference TRBV11-2 and TRBJ1-3, reads EAGVAQSPRYKIIEKRQSVAFWCNPISGHATLYWYQQILGQGPKLLIQFQNNGVVDDSQLPKDRFSAERLKGVDSTLKIQPAKLEDSAVYLCASSLAAGAGNTIYFGEGSWLTVV.

The V gene is TRBV7-6, the J gene TRBJ2-7; D possibly corresponds to TRBD1 (5 bases). From germline, CDR1 is SGHVS and CDR2 FNYEAQ. The V end was cut by 5 bases, the J end by 6 bases, with 14 bases between. The CDR3 is made up of 13 amino acids. CDR3 bases: TGTGCCAGCAGCATAAAGCAGGGTGGCGAGCAGTACTTC. Translation: CASSIKQGGEQYF.

The rearrangement links TRBV6-5 to TRBJ1-5; D perhaps matches TRBD1 (5 bases). CDR3 size: 15 residues. Germline V gives CDR1 MNHEY, CDR2 SVGAGI. V dropped 2 bases and J dropped 0 bases, with 8 bases sitting between them. This CDR3 is CASSYMGGSNQPQHF. As DNA, the CDR3 is TGTGCCAGCAGTTACATGGGGGGTAGCAATCAGCCCCAGCATTTT.

The rearrangement uses TRBV2 and TRBJ1-5; tentatively, D is TRBD1 (5 bases). This CDR3 is built from 13 residues. Germline V gene data show CDR1 as SNHLY and CDR2 as FYNNEI. Between the trimmed V and J ends, which lost 8 bases and 4 bases, there was a span of 12 bases. In nucleotides, the CDR3 is TGTGCCAGCGGGCCAGGGTTTAATCAGCCCCAGCATTTT. It encodes CASGPGFNQPQHF.

This chain connects TRBV28 to TRBJ2-7; D not resolved. The V end was cut by 6 bases, the J end by 2 bases, with 5 bases between. The germline V gene has CDR1 MDHEN and CDR2 SYDVKM. CDR3 length: 11 amino acids. As DNA, the CDR3 is TGTGCCAGCAGCTTCGCCTACGAGCAGTACTTC. Translating it yields CASSFAYEQYF.

The chain carries TRBV12-5 and TRBJ2-4; TRBD1 is a possible D gene (5 bases). V lost 5 bases, J lost 9 bases, and 17 bases lay in between. The CDR3 has 14 residues. Per the germline V gene, CDR1 is LGHNT and CDR2 is FRNRAP. In DNA, the CDR3 is TGTGCTAGTGGTCCGGACACCTCCAAGGGCATTCAGTACTTC. This codes for CASGPDTSKGIQYF.

This chain connects TRBV2 to TRBJ1-6; D is ambiguous. Germline V gene sequence: CDR1 SNHLY, CDR2 FYNNEI. This CDR3 is 16 amino acids long. V was cut by 2 bases and J by 0 bases, with 8 bases left in between. CDR3 in amino acids: CASSERRDSYNSPLHF. The CDR3 DNA sequence: TGTGCCAGCAGTGAACGCCGAGACTCCTATAATTCACCCCTCCACTTT.

In this sample, this clone turned up a few times. The rearrangement uses TRBV5-1 and TRBJ1-1; 7 nucleotides line up with TRBD1. The germline V gene encodes CDR1 SGHRS and CDR2 YFSETQ. V was pared by 0 bases and J by 10 bases, with 6 bases of the junction left unmatched. CDR3 size: 13 residues. The CDR3 region has the DNA TGCGCCAGCAGCTTGGGAGGAGGACAGGCAGCTTTCTTT. This codes for CASSLGGGQAAFF.

This chain joins TRBV28 and TRBJ2-5; weak D call: TRBD1 (6 bases). V was cut by 10 bases and J by 4 bases, with 16 bases left in between. Germline CDR1 reads MDHEN; CDR2 reads SYDVKM. The length of the CDR3 is 13 residues. The CDR3 coding sequence is TGTGCCACCCTTGGTCTAGGGGGAGAGACCCAGTACTTC. Amino acids: CATLGLGGETQYF.